These 21 T cell receptor beta chains originate from one sample sequenced in a study. TCRdb reprocessed the 5' RACE reads with MiXCR, giving one entry per CDR3 protein. The sample holds approximately 50,000 distinct CDR3 sequences, around 21% seen once. Tregs were sorted as CD4+CD25+CD127-/low cells. The sequencing sample was made of tumor-infiltrating Tregs sorted from the breast tumor. These receptor sequences come from a female donor with breast cancer.

This clonotype appeared a single time. This may arise from a read error, as a much more abundant clone is one base away. The chain combines TRBV20-1 with TRBJ1-4, with D unclear. CDR1 and CDR2 (germline): DFQATT, SNEGSKA (reference sequence). The CDR3 totals 14 residues. In DNA form, the CDR3 reads TGCAGTGCTAGAGGAGGCCCCGGGAATGAAGAACTGTTTTTT. The encoded protein is CSARGGPGNEELFF.

This clonotype occurred a few times. Since no conserved phenylalanine or tryptophan closes the CDR3, a read error is the likely cause. The chain couples TRBV20-1 to TRBJ2-1; tentatively, D is TRBD2 (7 bases). This CDR3 comprises 14 residues. CDR1 and CDR2 (germline): DFQATT, SNEGSKA (reference sequence). Trimming took off 2 bases at V and 4 bases at J, with 12 bases between the two ends. The CDR3 loop is CSARRAGAYNEQFS. The CDR3, as DNA: TGCAGTGCTAGACGGGCGGGGGCATACAATGAGCAGTTCTCC.

This clonotype showed up many times. The J gene is TRBJ1-2, the V gene TRBV7-9; 7 nucleotides line up with TRBD1. CDR1 is SEHNR, CDR2 FQNEAQ, per germline (reference sequence). V dropped 1 base and J dropped 5; count of bases not matched to a gene: 13. The CDR3 sequence is 17 residues long. The CDR3 is CASSLVIIGQVKYGYTF. CDR3 coding DNA: TGTGCCAGCAGCTTAGTTATTATCGGACAGGTCAAGTATGGCTACACCTTC.

This chain joins TRBV15 and TRBJ1-2, with D perhaps matching TRBD1 (5 bases). The germline gives CDR1 LNHNV, CDR2 YYDKDF (reference sequence). The length of the CDR3 is 14 residues. The V end was cut by 0 bases, the J end by 8 bases, with 13 bases between. In DNA form, the CDR3 reads TGTGCCACCAGCAGAGATAAGGGGCCGCGGGGCTACACCTTC. Amino acid sequence: CATSRDKGPRGYTF.

V usage is TRBV12-3 or TRBV12-4 and J usage is TRBJ1-1, with D maybe TRBD1 (5 bases). The CDR3 loop spans 13 amino acids. V was pared by 3 bases and J by 3 bases, with 8 bases between. The CDR3 sequence is CASSFGADTEAFF. DNA of the CDR3: TGTGCCAGCAGTTTCGGGGCGGACACTGAAGCTTTCTTT.

This clonotype was recorded a few times. The V gene is TRBV7-9, the J gene TRBJ2-7; D possibly corresponds to TRBD2 (5 bases). The CDR3 has 13 amino acids. In germline, CDR1 is SEHNR, CDR2 FQNEAQ (reference sequence). Trimming shortened V by 6 bases and J by 2 bases, and 11 bases separated the two germline ends. CDR3 in amino acids: CASSETIPYEQYF. The CDR3 DNA sequence: TGTGCCAGCAGTGAGACTATACCCTACGAGCAGTACTTC.

As regards this clonotype: A much larger clone sits a single nucleotide away, making a read error possible. V usage is TRBV4-1 and J usage is TRBJ2-7; D is undetermined. The CDR3 spans 17 residues. The V and J ends lost 2 bases and 0 bases respectively, with 17 bases between them. Germline CDR1 is MGHRA and CDR2 is YSYEKL. The CDR3, as DNA: TGCGCCAGCAGCCAAAGGGCTCATATCGATAGCTCCTACGAGCAGTACTTC. Its protein is CASSQRAHIDSSYEQYF.

This clonotype has at least ten counts. The gene calls are TRBV7-8 and TRBJ1-2; 7 bases are a match to TRBD1. This CDR3 region has 17 residues. Trimming took 4 bases from V and 5 from J; bases not matched to a gene: 16. Germline V gene lookup returns CDR1 SGHVS and CDR2 FQNEAQ. In nucleotides, the CDR3 is TGTGCCAGCAGCTCCACGTTGACAGGGTTGGGTAGTTATGGCTACACCTTC. This gives the protein CASSSTLTGLGSYGYTF.

This clonotype was seen a few times. V gene TRBV9 combines with J gene TRBJ2-7; TRBD1 or TRBD2 may be the D gene (5 bases each). Between the trimmed V and J ends, which lost 3 bases and 2 bases, there was a span of 12 bases. The CDR3 sequence is 14 residues long. The germline gives CDR1 SGDLS, CDR2 YYNGEE. The CDR3 spells CASSGPGPPYEQYF. In nucleotides, the CDR3 is TGTGCCAGCAGCGGACCGGGGCCCCCCTACGAGCAGTACTTC. The variable domain in full, with the rest retrieved from reference TRBV9 and TRBJ2-7, is DSGVTQTPKHLITATGQRVTLRCSPRSGDLSVYWYQQSLDQGLQFLIQYYNGEERAKGNILERFSAQQFPDLHSELNLSSLELGDSALYFCASSGPGPPYEQYFGPGTRLTVT.

V usage is TRBV9 and J usage is TRBJ1-1; weak D call: TRBD1 (5 bases). The V end was cut by 0 bases, the J end by 5 bases, with 8 bases between. CDR1 and CDR2 from the germline V gene are SGDLS and YYNGEE. The length of the CDR3 is 13 residues. In nucleotides, the CDR3 is TGTGCCAGCAGCGTAGGACAGTTAACTGAAGCTTTCTTT. This gives the protein CASSVGQLTEAFF.

The chain combines TRBV28 with TRBJ1-6; the D gene is possibly TRBD1 (5 bases). The CDR3 covers 19 residues. Looked up from germline, CDR1 is MDHEN and CDR2 is SYDVKM. V lost 5 bases to trimming and J lost 4 bases, with 24 bases between them. The chain's CDR3 is CASSADRGYAIIYNSPLHF. In DNA, the CDR3 is TGTGCCAGCAGTGCCGACAGAGGGTACGCAATTATTTATAATTCACCCCTCCACTTT. Full variable domain (outside the CDR3, taken from reference TRBV28 and TRBJ1-6): DVKVTQSSRYLVKRTGEKVFLECVQDMDHENMFWYRQDPGLGLRLIYFSYDVKMKEKGDIPEGYSVSREKKERFSLILESASTNQTSMYLCASSADRGYAIIYNSPLHFGNGTRLTVT.

This clonotype was detected ten times or more. The chain uses TRBV7-2 and TRBJ2-5; 7 bases map to TRBD2. This CDR3 comprises 15 residues. Losses at the gene ends were 1 base for V and 5 bases for J; bases not matched to a gene: 7. CDR1 SGHTA and CDR2 FQGNSA come from the germline V gene. CDR3 region: CASSLDPGRGETQYF. The CDR3 coding sequence is TGTGCCAGCAGCTTAGATCCGGGGCGGGGGGAGACCCAGTACTTC.

This clonotype was recorded many times. CDR3 in amino acids: CSARRTNRDEQFF. CDR3 coding DNA: TGCAGTGCTAGGCGGACCAACCGGGATGAGCAGTTCTTC. The V gene is TRBV20-1, the J gene TRBJ2-1, with unresolved D. The length of the CDR3 is 13 residues. V lost 3 bases, J lost 8 bases, and 14 bases lay in between. Germline CDR1 DFQATT, CDR2 SNEGSKA (reference sequence).

The rearrangement joins TRBV24-1 to TRBJ2-7; TRBD1 agrees at 11 bases. This CDR3 is 15 amino acids long. From germline, CDR1 is KGHDR and CDR2 SFDVKD. V gave up 4 bases and J gave up 4 bases; unmatched junction bases: 5. CDR3 in DNA: TGTGCCACCAGTGACCCCGGGACAGGGGGTTACGAGCAGTACTTC. It codes for CATSDPGTGGYEQYF.

For this clonotype: A much bigger clone sits one base away, suggesting this may be a read error. The chain combines TRBV6-6 with TRBJ2-7; D is tentatively TRBD1 or TRBD2 (5 bases each). The germline gives CDR1 MNHNY, CDR2 SVGAGI (reference sequence). The CDR3 runs 12 residues. The CDR3 protein is CASERGSYEHYF. Here the CDR3 DNA reads TGTGCCAGCGAGAGGGGCTCCTACGAGCATTACTTC.

The chain links TRBV5-1 to TRBJ1-2; D may be TRBD1 (6 bases). Per germline, CDR1 SGHRS and CDR2 YFSETQ. The CDR3 covers 14 residues. The V end was cut by 4 bases, the J end by 4 bases, with 14 bases between. CDR3 DNA: TGCGCCAGCAGCCCCGGGGGGGGCGGCTATGGCTACACCTTC. It translates to CASSPGGGGYGYTF.

This clonotype occurred a few times. V usage is TRBV4-1 and J usage is TRBJ1-1; tentatively, D is TRBD1 (6 bases). Germline V lookup: CDR1 MGHRA, CDR2 YSYEKL. There are 16 residues in the CDR3. V lost 3 bases and J 5 bases, leaving 19 bases between the germline ends. The CDR3 region is CASSQGGGGAETEAFF. The CDR3 region has the DNA TGCGCCAGCAGCCAGGGGGGAGGGGGAGCTGAGACTGAAGCTTTCTTT.

This clonotype has at least ten counts. The V gene is TRBV7-2, the J gene TRBJ2-3; D is unresolved. CDR1 SGHTA and CDR2 FQGNSA come from the germline V gene. V lost 4 bases to trimming and J lost 1 base, with 9 bases between them. The CDR3 is 14 residues long. In nucleotides, the CDR3 is TGTGCCAGCAGCTCGTATCAACGCACAGATACGCAGTATTTT. Its protein product is CASSSYQRTDTQYF.

The sample holds many counts of this clonotype. The chain joins TRBV4-1 to TRBJ1-2; D is undetermined. The length of the CDR3 is 15 residues. Trimming left V 0 bases short and J 7 bases short, with 15 bases between. CDR1 MGHRA and CDR2 YSYEKL come from the germline V gene. The CDR3 protein is CASSQDGLVKGGYTF. The CDR3 region has the DNA TGCGCCAGCAGCCAAGATGGACTCGTCAAGGGTGGCTACACCTTC.

Comments on this clonotype: Its ends do not fully match the called genes, so a read error is possible. This chain joins TRBV7-2 and TRBJ1-4; 8 bases match TRBD1. Germline values: CDR1 SGHTA, CDR2 FQGNSA. The CDR3 covers 14 residues. DNA of the CDR3: TGTGCCAGCAGCGGACAGGGCCTTAATGAAAAACAGTTTTTT. Its translation is CASSGQGLNEKQFF.

This chain joins TRBV5-1 and TRBJ1-1; the D gene is possibly TRBD1 (6 bases). The germline V gene has CDR1 SGHRS and CDR2 YFSETQ. V gave up 0 bases and J gave up 0 bases, with 12 bases separating them. The CDR3 loop spans 16 amino acids. The CDR3 DNA reads TGCGCCAGCAGCTTGGCGGGGACATCCATGAACACTGAAGCTTTCTTT. Translation gives CASSLAGTSMNTEAFF. The full variable domain, rest sourced from reference TRBV5-1 and TRBJ1-1, is KAGVTQTPRYLIKTRGQQVTLSCSPISGHRSVSWYQQTPGQGLQFLFEYFSETQRNKGNFPGRFSGRQFSNSRSEMNVSTLELGDSALYLCASSLAGTSMNTEAFFGQGTRLTVV.